This TCR beta chain was sequenced for a study of T cells in Graves' hyperthyroidism and ophthalmopathy. The CDR3 regions of TCR beta were amplified from RNA transcripts. The HTBI set primed first-round TCR CDR3 RT-PCR. TCRdb ran MiXCR on the multiplex PCR reads and lists one entry per CDR3 protein. The sample lists more than 300,000 distinct CDR3 sequences, more than 11% seen once, with around 23% in the top ten. Trimming left V 6 bases short and J 3 bases short, with 17 bases between. The CDR3 has 15 residues. In germline, CDR1 is MNHEY, CDR2 SVGEGT. This clonotype was found many times. Hyperthyroidism had been newly diagnosed in patients aged 18 to 65, and its duration was under 2 months. The source of the PBMCs was 10 ml of fresh peripheral blood.

The chain combines TRBV6-2 or TRBV6-3 with TRBJ2-5, with TRBD2 as a possible D gene (5 bases). The sequencing sample was made of blood. This receptor was taken from a woman aged 30 to 39 with Graves' hyperthyroidism. CDR3 amino acids: CASRTGGGGKETQYF. The CDR3 DNA reads as TGTGCCAGCAGGACCGGTGGAGGAGGTAAAGAGACCCAGTACTTC.